This T cell receptor beta chain is drawn from a study of T cell responses to AZD1222 COVID-19 vaccine. This table comes from immunoSEQ multiplex PCR, and its TCRdb copy is limited to in-frame clones, with some not included. Of some 150,000 clones detected, over 90% appear once; the ten largest clones hold 1.6%. With 4 bases removed from V and 3 bases from J, the gap between germline ends came to 7 bases. The germline V gene encodes CDR1 WSHSY and CDR2 SAAADI. The CDR3 contains 13 residues. The starting material was peripheral blood, obtained on day 0 of AZD1222 vaccination. The sequence was collected from an adult in good health. This rearrangement joins TRBV10-2 to TRBJ1-5, with no clear D. CDR3 residues: CASSGQNNQPQHF. The CDR3 DNA follows: TGCGCCAGCAGTGGACAAAACAATCAGCCCCAGCATTTT.